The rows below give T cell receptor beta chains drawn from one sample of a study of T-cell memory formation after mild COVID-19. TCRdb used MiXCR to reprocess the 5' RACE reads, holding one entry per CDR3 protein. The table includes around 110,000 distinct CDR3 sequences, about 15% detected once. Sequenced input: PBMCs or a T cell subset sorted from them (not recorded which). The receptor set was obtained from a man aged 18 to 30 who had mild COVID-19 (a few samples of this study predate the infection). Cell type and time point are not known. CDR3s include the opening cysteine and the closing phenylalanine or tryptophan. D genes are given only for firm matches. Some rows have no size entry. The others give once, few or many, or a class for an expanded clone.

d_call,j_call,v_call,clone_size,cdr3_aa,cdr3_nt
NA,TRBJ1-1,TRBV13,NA,CASSPQGVEVNTEAFF,TGTGCCAGCAGCCCTCAGGGAGTTGAAGTGAACACTGAAGCTTTCTTT
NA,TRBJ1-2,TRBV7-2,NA,CASSWGPGMGYTF,TGTGCCAGCAGCTGGGGCCCGGGTATGGGCTACACCTTC
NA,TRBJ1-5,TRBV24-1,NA,CATSDNNPALDQPQHF,TGTGCCACCAGTGACAACAACCCAGCTTTAGATCAGCCCCAGCATTTT
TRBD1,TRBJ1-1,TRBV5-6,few,CASRGTGDNTEAFF,TGTGCCAGCAGGGGGACAGGGGACAACACTGAAGCTTTCTTT
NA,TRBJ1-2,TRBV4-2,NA,CASSPPARAAYGYTF,TGTGCCAGCAGCCCCCCGGCAAGGGCCGCCTATGGCTACACCTTC
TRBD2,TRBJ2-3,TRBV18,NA,CASSPPGGASVPDTQYF,TGTGCCAGCTCACCACCCGGGGGGGCCTCGGTTCCAGATACGCAGTATTTT
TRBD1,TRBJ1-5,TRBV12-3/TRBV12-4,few,CASSLWDRNSNQPQHF,TGTGCCAGCAGTTTATGGGACAGAAATAGCAATCAGCCCCAGCATTTT
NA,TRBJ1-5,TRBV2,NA,CASSPWRSNQPQHF,TGTGCCAGCAGTCCGTGGCGGAGCAATCAGCCCCAGCATTTT
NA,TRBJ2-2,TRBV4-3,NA,CASSQGPNTGELFF,TGCGCCAGCAGCCAAGGCCCGAACACCGGGGAGCTGTTTTTT
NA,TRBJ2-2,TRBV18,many,CASSPAGNTGELFF,TGTGCCAGCTCACCAGCGGGGAACACCGGGGAGCTGTTTTTT
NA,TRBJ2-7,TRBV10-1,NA,CASSEGKKTEQYF,TGCGCCAGCAGTGAAGGGAAAAAAACCGAGCAGTACTTC
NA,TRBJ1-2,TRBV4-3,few,CASSPGLGGSYILYGYTF,TGCGCCAGCAGTCCAGGACTCGGGGGATCCTATATACTCTATGGCTACACCTTC
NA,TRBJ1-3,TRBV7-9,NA,CASSPRVTGTYSGNTIYF,TGTGCCAGCAGCCCACGAGTGACAGGAACCTACTCTGGAAACACCATATATTTT
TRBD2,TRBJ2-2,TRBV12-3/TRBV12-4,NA,CASTGTSGLTTTGELFF,TGTGCCAGCACCGGGACTAGCGGGTTGACGACCACCGGGGAGCTGTTTTTT
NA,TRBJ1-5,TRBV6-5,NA,CASSYIRPGPQHF,TGTGCCAGCAGTTACATCAGGCCGGGGCCCCAGCATTTT
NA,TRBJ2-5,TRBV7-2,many,CASSSGPDYPQETQYF,TGTGCCAGCAGCTCGGGACCCGACTATCCACAAGAGACCCAGTACTTC
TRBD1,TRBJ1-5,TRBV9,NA,CASSGQGGINQPQHF,TGTGCCAGCAGTGGACAGGGAGGGATCAATCAGCCCCAGCATTTT
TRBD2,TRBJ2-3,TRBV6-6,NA,CASSYPPSGTSTDTQYF,TGTGCCAGCAGTTACCCACCTAGCGGGACGAGCACAGATACGCAGTATTTT
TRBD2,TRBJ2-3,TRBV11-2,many,CASSFSGGGTDTQYF,TGTGCCAGCAGCTTTAGCGGGGGGGGCACAGATACGCAGTATTTT
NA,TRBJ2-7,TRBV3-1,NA,CASSQASVTGNEQYF,TGTGCCAGCAGCCAAGCTAGTGTCACAGGGAACGAGCAGTACTTC
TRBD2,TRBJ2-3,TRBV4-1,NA,CASSQVQGGTRDTQYF,TGCGCCAGCAGCCAAGTGCAGGGAGGGACCCGAGATACGCAGTATTTT
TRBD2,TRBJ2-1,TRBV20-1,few,CSARDYRGLAVYNEQFF,TGCAGTGCTAGAGACTATCGGGGACTAGCGGTCTACAATGAGCAGTTCTTC
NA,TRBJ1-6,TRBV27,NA,CASTSGWGNSPLHF,TGTGCCAGCACTTCAGGATGGGGTAATTCACCCCTCCACTTT
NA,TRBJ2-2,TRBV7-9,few,CASSPGELFF,TGTGCCAGCAGTCCTGGGGAGCTGTTTTTT
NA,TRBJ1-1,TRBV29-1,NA,CSVERGEGAEAFF,TGCAGCGTTGAACGAGGGGAAGGGGCTGAAGCTTTCTTT
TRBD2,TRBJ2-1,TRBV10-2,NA,CASSGTSGGAGEQFF,TGCGCCAGCAGTGGGACTAGCGGGGGGGCGGGTGAGCAGTTCTTC
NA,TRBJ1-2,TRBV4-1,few,CASSQDRRGGRGYTF,TGCGCCAGCAGCCAAGACCGAAGGGGGGGCCGGGGCTACACCTTC
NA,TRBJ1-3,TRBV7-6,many,CASSPGGGPGNTIYF,TGTGCCAGCAGCCCCGGGGGGGGACCTGGAAACACCATATATTTT
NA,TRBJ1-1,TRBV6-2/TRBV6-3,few,CASSYGAGMNTEAFF,TGTGCCAGCAGTTACGGGGCAGGGATGAACACTGAAGCTTTCTTT
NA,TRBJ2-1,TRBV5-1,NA,CASSLEGPAYNEQFF,TGCGCCAGCAGCTTGGAAGGGCCGGCCTACAATGAGCAGTTCTTC
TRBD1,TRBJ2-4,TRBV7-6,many,CASSLGQGLAKNIQYF,TGTGCCAGCAGCCTTGGACAGGGATTAGCCAAAAACATTCAGTACTTC
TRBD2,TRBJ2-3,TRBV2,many,CADAGGPSSTDTQYF,TGTGCCGATGCGGGGGGCCCTTCTAGCACAGATACGCAGTATTTT
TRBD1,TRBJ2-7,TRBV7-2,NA,CASSTGQGFDEQYF,TGTGCCAGCAGCACGGGACAGGGGTTTGACGAGCAGTACTTC
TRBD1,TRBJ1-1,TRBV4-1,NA,CASSQERQGLTEAFF,TGCGCCAGCAGCCAAGAGAGACAGGGGTTGACTGAAGCTTTCTTT
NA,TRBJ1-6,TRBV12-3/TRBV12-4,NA,CASSLRAYNSPLHF,TGTGCCAGCAGTTTAAGGGCTTATAATTCACCCCTCCACTTT
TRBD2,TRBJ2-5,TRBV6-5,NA,CASSSGSGGEETQYF,TGTGCCAGCAGTTCGGGTAGCGGGGGGGAAGAGACCCAGTACTTC
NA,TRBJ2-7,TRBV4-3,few,CASSQDTPGANLNSYEQYF,TGCGCCAGCAGCCAAGATACCCCAGGGGCTAATCTAAACTCCTACGAGCAGTACTTC
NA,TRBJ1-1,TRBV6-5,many,CASSYGRNTEAFF,TGTGCCAGCAGTTACGGCAGGAACACTGAAGCTTTCTTT
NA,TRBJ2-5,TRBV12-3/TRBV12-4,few,CASNHAESQETQYF,TGTGCCAGCAACCATGCGGAGTCCCAAGAGACCCAGTACTTC
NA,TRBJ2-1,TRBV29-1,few,CSVVGPFGGYEQFF,TGCAGCGTCGTTGGGCCCTTTGGCGGTTATGAGCAGTTCTTC
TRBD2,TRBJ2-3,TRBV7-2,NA,CASIWTSGVTDTQYF,TGTGCCAGCATCTGGACTAGCGGGGTCACAGATACGCAGTATTTT
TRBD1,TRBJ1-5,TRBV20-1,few,CSARDRDRGGQPQHF,TGCAGTGCTAGAGATCGCGACAGGGGTGGTCAGCCCCAGCATTTT
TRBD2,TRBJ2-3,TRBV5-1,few,CASSLGLVYPDTQYF,TGCGCCAGCAGCCTGGGACTAGTGTATCCAGATACGCAGTATTTT
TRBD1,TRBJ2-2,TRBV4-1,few,CASSTSRDRRRTGELFF,TGCGCCAGCAGCACCTCCCGGGACAGGAGAAGAACCGGGGAGCTGTTTTTT
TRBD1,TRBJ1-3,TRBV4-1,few,CASSRGTGGSGNTIYF,TGCGCCAGCAGCCGGGGGACAGGAGGCTCTGGAAACACCATATATTTT
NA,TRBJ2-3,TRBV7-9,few,CASSLYGDTDTQYF,TGTGCCAGCAGCTTATACGGGGACACAGATACGCAGTATTTT
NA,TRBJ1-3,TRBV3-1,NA,CASSQEGGWYF,TGTGCCAGCAGCCAGGAGGGCGGTTGGTATTTT
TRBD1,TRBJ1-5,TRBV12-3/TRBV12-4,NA,CASSLTTGVGFQPQHF,TGTGCCAGCAGTTTAACGACAGGGGTGGGGTTTCAGCCCCAGCATTTT
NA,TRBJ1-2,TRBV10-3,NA,CAISNRDTDYFNYGYTF,TGTGCCATCAGTAACCGGGACACCGACTACTTTAACTATGGCTACACCTTC
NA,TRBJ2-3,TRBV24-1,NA,CATSDHQRLLTDTQYF,TGTGCCACCAGTGATCACCAGAGACTCCTTACAGATACGCAGTATTTT
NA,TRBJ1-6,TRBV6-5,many,CASSTGQFSSPLHF,TGTGCCAGCAGCACCGGACAGTTCTCTTCACCCCTCCACTTT
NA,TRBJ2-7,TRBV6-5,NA,CASAWGSGSYEQYF,TGTGCCAGCGCATGGGGGTCAGGCTCCTACGAGCAGTACTTC
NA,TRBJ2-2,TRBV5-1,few,CASSFTGPGTGELFF,TGCGCCAGCAGCTTCACAGGGCCGGGCACCGGGGAGCTGTTTTTT
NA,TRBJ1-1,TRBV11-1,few,CASRDPGSPYTEAFF,TGTGCCAGCAGGGACCCGGGCTCTCCCTACACTGAAGCTTTCTTT
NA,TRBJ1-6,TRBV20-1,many,CSARDVLADQFNSPLHF,TGCAGTGCTAGAGATGTTTTGGCCGACCAATTTAATTCACCCCTCCACTTT
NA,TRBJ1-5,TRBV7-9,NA,CASSLSGEVGNQPQHF,TGTGCCAGCAGCTTATCAGGGGAGGTAGGCAATCAGCCCCAGCATTTT
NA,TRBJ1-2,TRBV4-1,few,CASSQGFRGNYGYTF,TGCGCCAGCAGCCAAGGGTTCAGGGGTAACTATGGCTACACCTTC
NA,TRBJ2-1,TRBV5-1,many,CASSLRTENNEQFF,TGCGCCAGCAGCTTAAGGACTGAGAACAATGAGCAGTTCTTC
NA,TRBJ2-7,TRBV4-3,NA,CASSQGQLLGEQYF,TGCGCCAGCAGCCAAGGACAGCTGTTGGGGGAGCAGTACTTC